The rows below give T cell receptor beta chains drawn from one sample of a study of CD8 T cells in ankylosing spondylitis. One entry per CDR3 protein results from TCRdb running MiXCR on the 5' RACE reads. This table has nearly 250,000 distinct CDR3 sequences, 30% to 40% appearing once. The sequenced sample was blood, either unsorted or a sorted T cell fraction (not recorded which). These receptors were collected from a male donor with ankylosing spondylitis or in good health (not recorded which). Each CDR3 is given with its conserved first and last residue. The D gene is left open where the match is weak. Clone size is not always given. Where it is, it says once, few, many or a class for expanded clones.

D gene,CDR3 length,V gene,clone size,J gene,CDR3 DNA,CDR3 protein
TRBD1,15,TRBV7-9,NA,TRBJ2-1,TGTGCCAGCAGCGTCCGACAGGGGACGAGCAATGAGCAGTTCTTC,CASSVRQGTSNEQFF
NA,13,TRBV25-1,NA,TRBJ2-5,TGTGCCAGCAGTGATACAATAGAAGAGACCCAGTACTTC,CASSDTIEETQYF
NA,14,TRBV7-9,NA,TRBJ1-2,TGTGCCAGCAGCTTAGCGGGAGGAGGCTATGGCTACACCTTC,CASSLAGGGYGYTF
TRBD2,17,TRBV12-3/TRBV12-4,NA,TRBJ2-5,TGTGCCAGCAGTTTAGTGGGACTAGCGGGGGAACAAGAGACCCAGTACTTC,CASSLVGLAGEQETQYF
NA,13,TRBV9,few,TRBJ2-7,TGTGCCAGCACGGGGTCTGGCGTCGGCGAGCAGTACTTC,CASTGSGVGEQYF
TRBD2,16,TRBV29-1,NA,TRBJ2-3,TGCAGCGTTGAAGCCTCTCGGGGGGAATGGGCAGATACGCAGTATTTT,CSVEASRGEWADTQYF
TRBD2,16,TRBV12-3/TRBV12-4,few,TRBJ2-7,TGTGCCAGCAGTTCCGAACTAGCGGGGGGTCGCCACGAGCAGTACTTC,CASSSELAGGRHEQYF
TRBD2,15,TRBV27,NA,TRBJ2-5,TGTGCCAGCAGTCCGGGACTAGCTTATGGAGAGACCCAGTACTTC,CASSPGLAYGETQYF
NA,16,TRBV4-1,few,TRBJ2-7,TGCGCCAGCAGCCAACTCGTGGGGCCGCTTAGCTACGAGCAGTACTTC,CASSQLVGPLSYEQYF
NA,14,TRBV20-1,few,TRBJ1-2,TGCAGTGCTAGTCAGAACACAGGGTGGACTGGCTACACCTTC,CSASQNTGWTGYTF
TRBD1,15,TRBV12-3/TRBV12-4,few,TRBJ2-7,TGTGCCAGCAGTTTCGTAACAGGGGGTGTTGGAGAGCAGTACTTC,CASSFVTGGVGEQYF
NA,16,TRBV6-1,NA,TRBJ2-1,TGTGCCAGCAGGGCTCTCACGACCCTCTCCTACAATGAGCAGTTCTTC,CASRALTTLSYNEQFF
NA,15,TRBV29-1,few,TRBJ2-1,TGCAGCGTTGAAGGGTCTCGGACCTTTTACAATGAGCAGTTCTTC,CSVEGSRTFYNEQFF
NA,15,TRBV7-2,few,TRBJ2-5,TGTGCCAGCAGCTTAGGTTCTCTTGTCCAAGAGACCCAGTACTTC,CASSLGSLVQETQYF
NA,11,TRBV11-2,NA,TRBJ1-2,TGTGCCAGCAGCTTCCGGGGTGGCTACACCTTC,CASSFRGGYTF
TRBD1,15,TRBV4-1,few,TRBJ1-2,TGCGCCAGCAGCCTTACCGCAAAGGGGGCAGGAGGCTACACCTTC,CASSLTAKGAGGYTF
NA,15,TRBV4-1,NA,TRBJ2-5,TGCGCCAGCAGCCAAGATCGGGTGGGTGAAGAGACCCAGTACTTC,CASSQDRVGEETQYF
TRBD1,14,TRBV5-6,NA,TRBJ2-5,TGTGCCAGCAGCCCGACAGGGACCCGGATGACCCAGTACTTC,CASSPTGTRMTQYF
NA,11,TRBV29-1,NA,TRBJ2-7,TGCAGCGCCCTCGAGGGTTACGAGCAGTACTTC,CSALEGYEQYF
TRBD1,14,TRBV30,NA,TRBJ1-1,TGTGCCTGGAACCAGGGGGCCGGCAACACTGAAGCTTTCTTT,CAWNQGAGNTEAFF
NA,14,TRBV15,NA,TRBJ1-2,TGTGCCACCAGCGGACTACAGGGCTTGGCGGGCTACACCTTC,CATSGLQGLAGYTF
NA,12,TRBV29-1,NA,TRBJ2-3,TGCAGCGTTTCTAGGGGGTTGAATACGCAGTATTTT,CSVSRGLNTQYF
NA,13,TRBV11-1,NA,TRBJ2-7,TGTGCCAGCAGCTTAGCCGGGGGCGACGAGCAGTACTTC,CASSLAGGDEQYF
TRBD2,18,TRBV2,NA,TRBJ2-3,TGTACCCGCTGTTTAGCCAGCGGGGGGCTTTACATCACAGATACGCAGTATTTT,CTRCLASGGLYITDTQYF
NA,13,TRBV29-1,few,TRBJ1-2,TGCAGCGTAGAGATCGCCAAAAACTATGGCTACACCTTC,CSVEIAKNYGYTF
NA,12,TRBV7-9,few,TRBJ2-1,TGTGCCAGCAGCCCACAGGGTGTTGAGCAGTTCTTC,CASSPQGVEQFF
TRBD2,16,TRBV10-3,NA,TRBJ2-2,TGTGCCATCAGTCCCCGAGGGCTAGCGGGGGCCGGGGAGCTGTTTTTT,CAISPRGLAGAGELFF
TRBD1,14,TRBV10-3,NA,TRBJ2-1,TGTGCCATCAGTGACAGGGGGCGATTAGATGAGCAGTTCTTC,CAISDRGRLDEQFF
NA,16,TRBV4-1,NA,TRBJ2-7,TGCGCCAGCAGCCAAGGACCAGCAATCCTCACCTACGAGCAGTACTTC,CASSQGPAILTYEQYF
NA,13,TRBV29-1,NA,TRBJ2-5,TGCAGCGGGTATCAGGGGCGCGAAGAGACCCAGTACTTC,CSGYQGREETQYF
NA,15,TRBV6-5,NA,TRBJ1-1,TGTGCCAGCAGTTACTCGAGGTTCGGGGGCACTGAAGCTTTCTTT,CASSYSRFGGTEAFF